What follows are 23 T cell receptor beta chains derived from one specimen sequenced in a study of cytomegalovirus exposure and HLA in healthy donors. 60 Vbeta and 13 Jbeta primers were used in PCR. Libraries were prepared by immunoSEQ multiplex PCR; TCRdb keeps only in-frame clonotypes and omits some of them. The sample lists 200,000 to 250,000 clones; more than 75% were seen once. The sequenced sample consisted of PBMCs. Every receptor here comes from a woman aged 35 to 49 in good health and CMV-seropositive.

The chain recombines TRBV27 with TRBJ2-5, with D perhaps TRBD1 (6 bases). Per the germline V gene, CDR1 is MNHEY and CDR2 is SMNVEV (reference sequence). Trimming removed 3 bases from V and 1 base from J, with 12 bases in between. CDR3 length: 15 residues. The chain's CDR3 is CASSFKGDPQETQYF. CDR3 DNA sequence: TGTGCCAGCAGTTTTAAGGGGGACCCCCAAGAGACCCAGTACTTC.

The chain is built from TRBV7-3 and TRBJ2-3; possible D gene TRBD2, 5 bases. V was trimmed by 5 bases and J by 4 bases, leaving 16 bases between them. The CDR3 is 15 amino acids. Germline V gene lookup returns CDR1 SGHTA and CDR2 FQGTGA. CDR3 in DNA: TGTGCCAGCAGCGTTACCCGGGGAAGGCCAGATACGCAGTATTTT. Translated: CASSVTRGRPDTQYF. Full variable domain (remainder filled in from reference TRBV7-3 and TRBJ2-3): GAGVSQTPSNKVTEKGKYVELRCDPISGHTALYWYRQSLGQGPEFLIYFQGTGAADDSGLPNDRFFAVRPEGSVSTLKIQRTERGDSAVYLCASSVTRGRPDTQYFGPGTRLTVL.

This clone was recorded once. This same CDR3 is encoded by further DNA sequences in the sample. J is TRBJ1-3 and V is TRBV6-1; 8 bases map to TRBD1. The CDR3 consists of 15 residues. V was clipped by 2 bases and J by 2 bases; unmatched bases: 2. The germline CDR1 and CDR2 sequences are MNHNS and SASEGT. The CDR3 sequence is CASSESGGAGNTIYF. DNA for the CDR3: TGTGCCAGCAGTGAATCAGGGGGCGCTGGAAACACCATATATTTT.

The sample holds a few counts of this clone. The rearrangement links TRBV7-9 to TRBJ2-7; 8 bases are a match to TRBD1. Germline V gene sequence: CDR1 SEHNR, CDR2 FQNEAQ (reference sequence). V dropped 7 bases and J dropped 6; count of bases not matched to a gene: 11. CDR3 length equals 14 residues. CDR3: CASTLQGVLTEQYF. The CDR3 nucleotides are TGTGCCAGCACCCTACAGGGGGTCCTGACCGAGCAGTACTTC.

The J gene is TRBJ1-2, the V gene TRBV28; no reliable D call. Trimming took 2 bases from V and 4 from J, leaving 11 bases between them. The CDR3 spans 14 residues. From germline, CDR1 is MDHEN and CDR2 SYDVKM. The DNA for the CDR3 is TGTGCCAGCAGTTTAGATGTAACAGTCTATGGCTACACCTTC. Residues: CASSLDVTVYGYTF.

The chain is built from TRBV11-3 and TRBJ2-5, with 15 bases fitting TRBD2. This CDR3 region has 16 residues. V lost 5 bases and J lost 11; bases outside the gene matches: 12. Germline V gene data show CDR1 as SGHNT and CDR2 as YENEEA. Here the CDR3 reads CASSGDPGLAGGGQYF. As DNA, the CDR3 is TGTGCCAGCAGCGGTGATCCGGGACTAGCGGGAGGAGGGCAGTACTTC.

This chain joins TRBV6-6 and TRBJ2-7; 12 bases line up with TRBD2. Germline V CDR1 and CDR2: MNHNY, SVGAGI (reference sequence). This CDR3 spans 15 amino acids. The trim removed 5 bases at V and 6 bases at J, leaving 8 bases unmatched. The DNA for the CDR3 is TGTGCCAGCAGTCGGACGACTAGCGGGAGTATCGAGCAGTACTTC. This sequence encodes CASSRTTSGSIEQYF.

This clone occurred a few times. CDR3 residues: CASTHRDRRVTEAFF. The CDR3 nucleotides read TGTGCCAGCACCCACCGGGACAGACGAGTGACTGAAGCTTTCTTT. The chain has TRBV28 and TRBJ1-1; 7 nucleotides line up with TRBD1. Looked up from germline, CDR1 is MDHEN and CDR2 is SYDVKM. With 7 bases clipped from V and 5 bases from J, the junction kept 13 bases outside the gene matches. The CDR3 sequence is 15 residues long.

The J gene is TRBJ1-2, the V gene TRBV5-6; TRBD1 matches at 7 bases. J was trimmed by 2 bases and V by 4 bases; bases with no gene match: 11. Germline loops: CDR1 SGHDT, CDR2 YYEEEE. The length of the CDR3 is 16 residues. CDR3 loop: CASSLTSGTENYGYTF. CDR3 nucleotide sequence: TGTGCCAGCAGCCTTACATCCGGGACAGAGAACTATGGCTACACCTTC.

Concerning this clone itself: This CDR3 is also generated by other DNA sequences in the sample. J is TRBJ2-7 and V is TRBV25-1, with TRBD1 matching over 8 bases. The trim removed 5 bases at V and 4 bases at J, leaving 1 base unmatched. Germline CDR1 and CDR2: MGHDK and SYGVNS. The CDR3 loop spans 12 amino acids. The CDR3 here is CASSRQGYEQYF. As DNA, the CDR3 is TGTGCCAGCAGTAGACAGGGGTACGAGCAGTACTTC.

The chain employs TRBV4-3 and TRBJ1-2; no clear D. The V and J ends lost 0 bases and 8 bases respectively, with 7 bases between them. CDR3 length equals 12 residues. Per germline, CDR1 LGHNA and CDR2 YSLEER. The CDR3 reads CASSQDARGYTF. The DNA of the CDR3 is TGCGCCAGCAGCCAAGATGCGAGGGGCTACACCTTC.

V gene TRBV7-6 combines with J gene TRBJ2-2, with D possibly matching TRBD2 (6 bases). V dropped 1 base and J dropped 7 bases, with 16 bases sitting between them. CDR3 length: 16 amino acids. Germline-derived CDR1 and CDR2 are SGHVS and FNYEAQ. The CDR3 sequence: CASSLGPGEGIGELFF. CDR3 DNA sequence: TGTGCCAGCAGCTTAGGGCCGGGAGAGGGAATCGGGGAGCTGTTTTTT. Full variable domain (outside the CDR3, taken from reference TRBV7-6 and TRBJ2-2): GAGVSQSPRYKVTKRGQDVALRCDPISGHVSLYWYRQALGQGPEFLTYFNYEAQQDKSGLPNDRFSAERPEGSISTLTIQRTEQRDSAMYRCASSLGPGEGIGELFFGEGSRLTVL.

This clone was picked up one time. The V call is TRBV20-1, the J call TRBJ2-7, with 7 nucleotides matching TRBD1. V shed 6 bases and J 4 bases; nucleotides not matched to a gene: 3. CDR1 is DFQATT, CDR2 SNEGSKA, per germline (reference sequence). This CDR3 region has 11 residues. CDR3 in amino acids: CSAVTGYEQYF. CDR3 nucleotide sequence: TGCAGTGCAGTGACAGGGTACGAGCAGTACTTC.

The CDR3 spells CASSLSGGRNEQFF. DNA of the CDR3: TGTGCCAGCAGTTTATCGGGGGGGCGAAATGAGCAGTTCTTC. V usage is TRBV27 and J usage is TRBJ2-1, with D possibly being TRBD2 (7 bases). Deletions cut 0 bases from V and 7 bases from J, with 10 bases between. Germline lookup yields CDR1 MNHEY and CDR2 SMNVEV (reference sequence). The CDR3 length is 14 residues.

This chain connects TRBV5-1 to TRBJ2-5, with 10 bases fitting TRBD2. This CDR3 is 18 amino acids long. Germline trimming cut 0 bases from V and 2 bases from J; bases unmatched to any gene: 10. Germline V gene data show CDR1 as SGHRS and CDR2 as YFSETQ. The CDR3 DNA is TGCGCCAGCAGCTTGGTAGTTGGGGCTAGCGGGGGACAAGAGACCCAGTACTTC. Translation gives CASSLVVGASGGQETQYF.

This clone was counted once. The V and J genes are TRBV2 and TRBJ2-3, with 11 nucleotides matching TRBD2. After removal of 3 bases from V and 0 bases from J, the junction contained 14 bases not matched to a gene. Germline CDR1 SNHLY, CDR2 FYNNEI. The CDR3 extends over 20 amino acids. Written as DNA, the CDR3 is TGTGCCAGCAGTGACACCACTAGCGGGGGCGACAGGCAGAGCACAGATACGCAGTATTTT. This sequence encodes CASSDTTSGGDRQSTDTQYF.

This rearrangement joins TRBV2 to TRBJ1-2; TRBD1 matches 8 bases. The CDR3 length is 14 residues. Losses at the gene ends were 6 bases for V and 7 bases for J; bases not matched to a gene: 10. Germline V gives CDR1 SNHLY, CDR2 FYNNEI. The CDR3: CASSLDRGSTGYTF. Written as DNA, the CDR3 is TGTGCCAGCAGCCTAGACAGGGGCTCGACTGGCTACACCTTC.

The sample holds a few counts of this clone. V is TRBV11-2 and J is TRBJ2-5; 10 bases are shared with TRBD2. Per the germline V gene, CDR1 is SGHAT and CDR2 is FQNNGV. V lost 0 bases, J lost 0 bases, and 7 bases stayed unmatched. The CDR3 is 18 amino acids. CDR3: CASSLDIVLAGDQETQYF. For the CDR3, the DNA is TGTGCCAGCAGCTTAGATATCGTCCTAGCGGGGGACCAAGAGACCCAGTACTTC.

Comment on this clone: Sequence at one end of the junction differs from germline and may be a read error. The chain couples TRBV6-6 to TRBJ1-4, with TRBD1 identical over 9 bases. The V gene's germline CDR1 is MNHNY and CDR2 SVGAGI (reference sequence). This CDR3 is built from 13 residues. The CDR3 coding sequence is TGTGCCAGCAGCCAAACCGGGACAGGGAGGATTGTTTTT. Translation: CASSQTGTGRIVF.

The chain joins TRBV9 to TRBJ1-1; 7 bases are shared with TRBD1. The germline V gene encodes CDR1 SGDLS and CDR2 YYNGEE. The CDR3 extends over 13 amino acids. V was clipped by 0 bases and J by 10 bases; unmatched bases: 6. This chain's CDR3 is CASSVGTGDGAFF. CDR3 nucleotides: TGTGCCAGCAGCGTAGGTACAGGGGACGGAGCTTTCTTT.

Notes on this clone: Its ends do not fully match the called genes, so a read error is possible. The CDR3 DNA reads TGTTCCAGCAGCTCGGGAGCCCAGTTCTTC. Protein: CSSSSGAQFF. The chain couples TRBV7-9 to TRBJ2-1, with D tentatively TRBD2 (6 bases). The CDR3 contains 10 residues. CDR1 is SEHNR and CDR2 is FQNEAQ in the germline V gene (reference sequence).

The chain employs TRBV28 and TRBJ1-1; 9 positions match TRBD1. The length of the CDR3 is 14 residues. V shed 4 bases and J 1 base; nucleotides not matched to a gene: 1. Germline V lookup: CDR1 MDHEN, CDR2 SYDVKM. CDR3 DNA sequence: TGTGCCAGCAGTTCGGGACAGGGGAACACTGAAGCTTTCTTT. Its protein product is CASSSGQGNTEAFF.

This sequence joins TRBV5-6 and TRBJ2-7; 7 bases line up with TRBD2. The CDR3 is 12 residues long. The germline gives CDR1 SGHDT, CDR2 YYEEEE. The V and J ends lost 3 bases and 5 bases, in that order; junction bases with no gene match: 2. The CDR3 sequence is CASSWGGNEQYF. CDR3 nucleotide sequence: TGTGCCAGCAGCTGGGGGGGGAACGAGCAGTACTTC.